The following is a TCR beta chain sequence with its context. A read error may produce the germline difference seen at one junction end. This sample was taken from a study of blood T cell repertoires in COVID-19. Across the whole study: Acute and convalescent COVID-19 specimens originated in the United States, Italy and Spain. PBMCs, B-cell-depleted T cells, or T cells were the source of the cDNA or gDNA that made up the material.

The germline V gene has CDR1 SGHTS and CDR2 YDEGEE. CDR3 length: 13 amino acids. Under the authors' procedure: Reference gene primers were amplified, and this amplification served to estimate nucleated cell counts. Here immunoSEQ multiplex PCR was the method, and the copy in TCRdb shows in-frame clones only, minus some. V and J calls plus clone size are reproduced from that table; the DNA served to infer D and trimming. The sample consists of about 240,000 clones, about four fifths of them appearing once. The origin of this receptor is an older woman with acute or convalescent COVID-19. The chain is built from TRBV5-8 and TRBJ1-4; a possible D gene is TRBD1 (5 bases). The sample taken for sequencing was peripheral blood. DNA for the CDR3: TGTGCCAGCAGCTTGGGAAAGGGGTCACCACATATTTTT. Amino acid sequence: CASSLGKGSPHIF.